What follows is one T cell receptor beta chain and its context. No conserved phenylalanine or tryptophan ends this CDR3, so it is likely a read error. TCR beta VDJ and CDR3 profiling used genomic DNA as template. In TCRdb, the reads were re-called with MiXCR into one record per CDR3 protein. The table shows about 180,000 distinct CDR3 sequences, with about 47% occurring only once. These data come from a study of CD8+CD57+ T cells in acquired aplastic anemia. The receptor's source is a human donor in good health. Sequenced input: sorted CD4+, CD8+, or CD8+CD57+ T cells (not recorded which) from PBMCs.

This CDR3 reads CASSLVGFGELFS. DNA for the CDR3: TGTGCCAGCAGCTTGGTGGGTTTTGGGGAGCTGTTTTCT. The chain has TRBV5-4 and TRBJ2-2, with D hard to call. The germline V gene has CDR1 SGHNT and CDR2 YYREEE (reference sequence). The ends were cut back, 0 bases at V and 8 bases at J, with 8 bases in the middle. The CDR3 has 13 residues.